Only a few counts were recorded for the clone carrying this T cell receptor beta chain. Antigen unknown. Authors of the study amplified TCR beta CDR3 regions from RNA transcripts. A first-round RT-PCR of the TCR CDR3 used the HTBI primer set. TCRdb processed the multiplex PCR reads anew with MiXCR; each CDR3 protein has one entry. The repertoire has 370,000 or so distinct CDR3 sequences, 25% of them found once; the top ten carry around four fifths. The data are from a study of T cells in Graves' hyperthyroidism and ophthalmopathy. Study as a whole: It was at initial diagnosis, before any treatment, that peripheral blood was collected. Regarding the study as a whole: A model of 13 V-J pairs discriminated ophthalmopathy from stable hyperthyroidism. Most expanded thyroid clonotypes above 0.001 also appeared in blood.

The V gene lost 4 bases and the J gene lost 5 bases, with 8 bases spanning the gap. The CDR3 covers 12 residues. Germline V gene data show CDR1 as LGHNT and CDR2 as FRNRAP. Used for diagnoses were clinical symptoms, serum thyroxine and TRAb, thyroid ultrasound and orbital computed tomography. V usage is TRBV12-5 and J usage is TRBJ2-5, with D unresolved. This clonotype was obtained from a man aged 50 to 60 with Graves' hyperthyroidism. Sequencing input: blood. The CDR3 protein is CASGWMRETQYF. Written as DNA, the CDR3 is TGTGCTAGTGGTTGGATGCGGGAGACCCAGTACTTC.